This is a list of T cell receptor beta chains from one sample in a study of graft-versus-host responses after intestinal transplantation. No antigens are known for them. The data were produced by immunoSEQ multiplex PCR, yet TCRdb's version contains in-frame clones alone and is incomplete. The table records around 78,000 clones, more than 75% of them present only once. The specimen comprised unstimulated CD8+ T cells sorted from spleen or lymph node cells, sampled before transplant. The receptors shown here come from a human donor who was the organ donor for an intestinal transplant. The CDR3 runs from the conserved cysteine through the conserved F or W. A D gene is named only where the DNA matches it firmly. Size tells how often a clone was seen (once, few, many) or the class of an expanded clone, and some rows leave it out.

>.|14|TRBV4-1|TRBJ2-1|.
CASSQQDRNNEQFF
TGCGCCAGCAGCCAACAGGACCGAAACAATGAGCAGTTCTTC
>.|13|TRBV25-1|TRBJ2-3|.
CASSESGIDTQYF
TGTGCCAGCAGTGAATCAGGGATAGATACGCAGTATTTT
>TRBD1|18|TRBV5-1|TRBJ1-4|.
CASRTGTGPVYGNEKLFF
TGCGCCAGCAGGACAGGGACAGGCCCAGTTTATGGTAATGAAAAACTGTTTTTT
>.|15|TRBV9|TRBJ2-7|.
CASSVGGESTYEQYF
TGTGCCAGCAGCGTAGGGGGGGAATCGACCTACGAGCAGTACTTC
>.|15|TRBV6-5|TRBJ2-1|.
CASSLGASSYNEQFF
TGTGCCAGCAGTTTAGGGGCAAGCTCCTACAATGAGCAGTTCTTC
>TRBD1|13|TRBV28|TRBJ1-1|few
CASHWTGGTEAFF
TGTGCCAGCCACTGGACAGGGGGGACTGAAGCTTTCTTT
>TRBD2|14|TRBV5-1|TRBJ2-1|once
CASSLGAGVDEQFF
TGCGCCAGCAGCTTGGGAGCGGGGGTGGATGAGCAGTTCTTC
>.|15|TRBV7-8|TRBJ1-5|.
CASSLEGYSNQPQHF
TGTGCCAGCAGCTTAGAGGGGTACAGCAATCAGCCCCAGCATTTT
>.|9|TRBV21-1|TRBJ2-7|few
CASSNEQYF
TGTGCCAGCAGCAACGAGCAGTACTTC
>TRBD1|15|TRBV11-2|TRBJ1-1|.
CASRATGGVNTEAFF
TGTGCCAGCAGGGCTACAGGGGGGGTCAACACTGAAGCTTTCTTT
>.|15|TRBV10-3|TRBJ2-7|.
CAIKSLDGDGYEQYF
TGTGCCATCAAGTCCCTTGACGGCGATGGGTACGAGCAGTACTTC
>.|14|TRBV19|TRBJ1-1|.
CASSIGDRGTEAFF
TGTGCCAGTAGTATAGGCGACCGGGGCACTGAAGCTTTCTTT
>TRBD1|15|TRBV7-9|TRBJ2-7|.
CASSQIGQVTYEQYF
TGTGCCAGCAGTCAGATCGGACAGGTAACCTACGAGCAGTACTTC
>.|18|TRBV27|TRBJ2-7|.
CASSLSGGRGVFAYEQYF
TGTGCCAGCAGTTTATCGGGGGGCCGTGGGGTTTTCGCCTACGAGCAGTACTTC